This TCR beta chain was captured in a study of T cell responses to AZD1222 COVID-19 vaccine. Study-wide results and limits: After the peak T cell response, and only then, were repertoires sampled. Nearly half of spike-specific TCRs reportedly target unmutated variant regions. There were vaccine-associated CD4 TCRs across spike, dominant at 160-218 and 743-854.

Comment on this clone: Its antigen is still unknown.

This CDR3 region has 13 residues. Trimming removed 6 bases from V and 4 bases from J; junction bases left unmatched: 3. Sequencing used immunoSEQ multiplex PCR; TCRdb keeps in-frame clones, though not all of them. Here the sample spans roughly 200,000 clones, around 93% being singletons. The clonotype originates from an adult who received the MenACWY meningococcal vaccine as a control. The sequencing here drew on peripheral blood, taken 28 days after the second dose of the MenACWY control vaccine. V usage is TRBV12-3 or TRBV12-4 and J usage is TRBJ2-1; TRBD1 agrees at 7 bases. The CDR3 DNA reads as TGTGCCAGCAGCGGGGACAGATACAATGAGCAGTTCTTC. Amino acids: CASSGDRYNEQFF.